This entry describes one T cell receptor beta chain. The data originate from a study of type 1 regulatory T cells. As for the study in general: An in vitro protocol generated T-allo10, a Tr1-enriched, alloantigen-specific CD4 T cell product.

V gave up 6 bases and J gave up 1 base, with 9 bases separating them. This CDR3 contains 13 residues. CDR1 and CDR2 from the germline V gene are MGHDK and SYGVNS. One entry per CDR3 protein results from TCRdb running MiXCR on the reads. The sample gives about 100,000 distinct CDR3 sequences, around a third of which show up once; roughly 2.4% is in the top ten. The chain combines TRBV25-1 with TRBJ1-1; the D gene is possibly TRBD1 (5 bases). This sequence was found in a human donor in good health. Specimen: CD4+ T cells, either the whole sample or a sorted fraction (not recorded which). CDR3 region: CASRGVGNTEAFF. In DNA form, the CDR3 reads TGTGCCAGCAGGGGGGTAGGGAACACTGAAGCTTTCTTT.